The 17 T cell receptor beta chains below were found in one sample sequenced in a study of T-cell memory formation after mild COVID-19. One entry per CDR3 protein, called by TCRdb with MiXCR from the 5' RACE reads. The sample includes 92,000 or so distinct CDR3 sequences, about 15% of them seen just once. The sequenced sample was PBMCs or a T cell subset sorted from them (not recorded which). These receptors all stem from a man aged 18 to 29 who had mild COVID-19 (a few samples of this study predate the infection). Cell type and time point are not known.

The chain joins TRBV9 to TRBJ2-7; D unclear. Trimming stripped 0 bases from V and 0 bases from J, with 7 bases between. Germline CDR1 reads SGDLS; CDR2 reads YYNGEE. The CDR3 loop spans 14 amino acids. For the CDR3, the DNA is TGTGCCAGCAGCGTAGAGTGGAGCTCCTACGAGCAGTACTTC. It codes for CASSVEWSSYEQYF.

This clonotype was picked up a small number of times. The CDR3 nucleotides are TGTGCCAGCGGCAGTGGGTACGAGCAGTACTTC. This codes for CASGSGYEQYF. This rearrangement joins TRBV7-9 to TRBJ2-7; D not certain. The germline V gene encodes CDR1 SEHNR and CDR2 FQNEAQ (reference sequence). The CDR3 consists of 11 residues. V lost 8 bases to trimming and J lost 4 bases, with 9 bases between them.

The gene calls are TRBV19 and TRBJ2-3, with D perhaps TRBD1 (6 bases). V lost 5 bases and J 0 bases, leaving 12 bases between the germline ends. This CDR3 contains 15 residues. CDR1 and CDR2 (germline): LNHDA, SQIVND (reference sequence). Written as DNA, the CDR3 is TGTGCCAGTAGTGGACAGCCCGTGAGCACAGATACGCAGTATTTT. It translates to CASSGQPVSTDTQYF.

This clonotype was observed a handful of times. J is TRBJ2-7 and V is TRBV19, with D possibly called TRBD1 or TRBD2 (5 bases each). The CDR3 totals 16 residues. V lost 6 bases and J 6 bases, leaving 24 bases between the germline ends. Looked up from germline, CDR1 is LNHDA and CDR2 is SQIVND (reference sequence). The CDR3, as DNA: TGTGCCAGTAGCCGGGGATTGGGGCAGGGAACGGGCGAGCAGTACTTC. It codes for CASSRGLGQGTGEQYF.

This chain links TRBV4-1 with TRBJ1-5; no definite D call. Deletions cut 4 bases from V and 4 bases from J, with 11 bases between. The CDR3 is made up of 14 amino acids. CDR1 MGHRA and CDR2 YSYEKL come from the germline V gene. The CDR3 DNA sequence: TGCGCCAGCAGCCTAGGGTGGGGAAATCAGCCCCAGCATTTT. It is translated as CASSLGWGNQPQHF.

The table lists this clonotype with a few counts. The V call is TRBV12-5, the J call TRBJ2-5; the D is unclear. The germline CDR1 and CDR2 sequences are LGHNT and FRNRAP. This CDR3 contains 11 residues. Trimming cost V 7 bases and J 1 base, with 4 bases left between them. CDR3 region: CASASQETQYF. The CDR3 DNA follows: TGTGCTAGTGCCTCCCAAGAGACCCAGTACTTC.

This clonotype has only a few counts. V and J are TRBV3-1 and TRBJ2-1; no clear D gene. The CDR3 has 13 residues. V shed 1 base and J shed 8 bases, with 9 bases lying between them. Germline assignment: CDR1 LGHDT and CDR2 YNNKEL (reference sequence). The DNA of the CDR3 is TGTGCCAGCAGCCAAGGGCAGCCGGATGAGCAGTTCTTC. It codes for CASSQGQPDEQFF.

The chain recombines TRBV4-1 with TRBJ1-2, with D possibly TRBD1 on 6 matching bases. In germline, CDR1 is MGHRA, CDR2 YSYEKL. The CDR3 sequence is 15 residues long. V shed 4 bases and J shed 4 bases, with 16 bases lying between them. The CDR3 DNA reads as TGCGCCAGCAGCCCCAATACGGACAGACTCTATGGCTACACCTTC. Translated: CASSPNTDRLYGYTF.

This chain uses TRBV7-8 with TRBJ1-4, with a possible D match to TRBD1 (5 bases). V was pared by 4 bases and J by 4 bases, with 10 bases between. Germline lookup yields CDR1 SGHVS and CDR2 FQNEAQ. The CDR3 totals 14 residues. The CDR3 here is CASSWGPSNEKLFF. The DNA for the CDR3 is TGTGCCAGCAGCTGGGGACCGAGTAATGAAAAACTGTTTTTT.

This clonotype has only a few counts. This chain joins TRBV19 and TRBJ1-2, with D maybe TRBD1 (6 bases). The CDR3 length is 12 residues. Per the germline V gene, CDR1 is LNHDA and CDR2 is SQIVND (reference sequence). The V end lost 8 bases, the J end lost 3 bases, and 10 bases lay between the germline ends. For the CDR3, the DNA is TGTGCCAGTCTCTCAGGGGACTATGGCTACACCTTC. As protein: CASLSGDYGYTF.

In this sample, this clonotype turned up many times. The J gene is TRBJ2-5, the V gene TRBV4-1, with TRBD2 matching over 13 bases. With V trimmed by 5 bases and J by 4 bases, 7 bases remained unmatched. The CDR3 totals 16 residues. Per the germline V gene, CDR1 is MGHRA and CDR2 is YSYEKL. CDR3 DNA sequence: TGCGCCAGCAGCTCGCGACTAGCGGGGGGAAGAGAGACCCAGTACTTC. This gives the protein CASSSRLAGGRETQYF.

The V gene is TRBV19, the J gene TRBJ1-1, with TRBD1 matching over 12 bases. V shed 4 bases and J 2 bases; nucleotides not matched to a gene: 8. Germline CDR1 is LNHDA and CDR2 is SQIVND (reference sequence). This CDR3 is built from 17 residues. CDR3 nucleotide sequence: TGTGCCAGTAGTACCCCCCGGGACAGGGGGCGCAACACTGAAGCTTTCTTT. Its translation: CASSTPRDRGRNTEAFF.

The rearrangement joins TRBV5-6 to TRBJ1-5; 8 bases are a match to TRBD1. This CDR3 has 15 residues. Germline CDR1 and CDR2: SGHDT and YYEEEE. V shed 0 bases, J shed 1 base, and the junction held 0 bases outside the gene matches. CDR3 loop: CASSLGTGSNQPQHF. For the CDR3, the DNA is TGTGCCAGCAGCTTGGGGACAGGGAGCAATCAGCCCCAGCATTTT.

The V call is TRBV4-1, the J call TRBJ1-3; TRBD1 aligns across 9 bases. CDR1 is MGHRA and CDR2 is YSYEKL in the germline V gene. V lost 6 bases, J lost 3 bases, and 12 bases stayed unmatched. There are 17 residues in the CDR3. The CDR3 is CASSRYWDREVGNTIYF. CDR3 nucleotides: TGCGCCAGCAGTAGGTATTGGGACAGGGAAGTTGGAAACACCATATATTTT.

The chain recombines TRBV11-2 with TRBJ2-3; perhaps TRBD2 as D (5 bases). The germline CDR1 and CDR2 sequences are SGHAT and FQNNGV. V gave up 8 bases and J gave up 9 bases, with 12 bases separating them. The CDR3 spans 11 residues. The CDR3 spells CASLALETQYF. Written as DNA, the CDR3 is TGTGCCAGCTTAGCGCTAGAGACGCAGTATTTT.

This clonotype was counted many times. CDR3 residues: CAIPRDGAYNEQFF. The CDR3 nucleotides read TGTGCCATCCCGAGGGACGGGGCTTACAATGAGCAGTTCTTC. The V and J genes are TRBV10-3 and TRBJ2-1; possibly TRBD1 or TRBD2 for D (5 bases each). V lost 8 bases and J lost 4, with 15 bases in between. Germline lookup yields CDR1 ENHRY and CDR2 SYGVKD. The CDR3 length is 14 residues.

This clonotype turned up a few times. The J gene is TRBJ2-7, the V gene TRBV6-5; either TRBD1 or TRBD2 may supply D (5 bases each). The CDR3 is 13 amino acids. The V gene lost 9 bases and the J gene lost 1 base, with 13 bases spanning the gap. Looked up from germline, CDR1 is MNHEY and CDR2 is SVGAGI. In DNA form, the CDR3 reads TGTGCCAGTGGGACCGACCCATCCTACGAGCAGTACGTC. This encodes CASGTDPSYEQYV.